This entry is about one T cell receptor (beta chain). Only in-frame clones appear in the TCRdb table, and some are missing; sequencing was by immunoSEQ multiplex PCR. The profile shows fewer than 55,000 clones, 84% of them singletons. The data are from a study of blood T cell repertoires in COVID-19. Across the whole study: Material from acute and convalescent COVID-19 was sourced from the United States, Italy and Spain. The analysed material was cDNA or gDNA that came from T cells, B-cell-depleted T cells, or PBMCs.

The CDR3 is made up of 14 amino acids. Germline V gene lookup returns CDR1 MGHRA and CDR2 YSYEKL. The V end was cut by 2 bases, the J end by 7 bases, with 12 bases between. The TCR originated in a man over 45 with acute or convalescent COVID-19. The sample taken for sequencing was peripheral blood. This chain joins TRBV4-1 and TRBJ2-1, with TRBD2 as a possible D gene (6 bases). In nucleotides, the CDR3 is TGCGCCAGCAGCCAACTAGCGAGGCGAAATGAGCAGTTCTTC. Translation gives CASSQLARRNEQFF.